Listed below are T cell receptor beta chains from one sample, sequenced in a study of blood T cell repertoires in COVID-19. Some clones are missing from TCRdb's copy, which holds only in-frame ones; the method was immunoSEQ multiplex PCR. The sample records just over 150,000 clones, approximately 84% being singletons. Sample: peripheral blood. These receptor sequences come from a woman older than 75 with acute or convalescent COVID-19. CDR3s include the opening cysteine and the closing phenylalanine or tryptophan. The order of the fields is V gene, clone size, J gene, D gene, CDR3 protein, CDR3 DNA. The D gene is left open where the match is weak. Only some rows state a clone size, as once, few, many or a class for expanded clones.

TRBV10-3	.	TRBJ2-1	.	CAISEYRTARGGNEQFF	TGTGCCATCAGTGAGTATCGGACAGCCAGAGGGGGAAATGAGCAGTTCTTC
TRBV10-2	.	TRBJ2-1	TRBD2	CASSRDYSYNEQFF	TGCGCCAGCAGCCGGGACTACTCCTACAATGAGCAGTTCTTC
TRBV30	.	TRBJ1-1	TRBD1	CASGTANTEAFF	TGTGCCTCTGGGACAGCGAACACTGAAGCTTTCTTT
TRBV29-1	.	TRBJ2-2	TRBD2	CSVGLAGGELFF	TGCAGCGTGGGACTAGCGGGCGGGGAGCTGTTTTTT
TRBV7-9	.	TRBJ2-3	TRBD2	CASSGEREAITDTQYF	TGTGCCAGCAGCGGTGAGCGGGAGGCCATAACAGATACGCAGTATTTT
TRBV6-2/TRBV6-3	few	TRBJ2-7	TRBD1	CASSSVDRDEQYF	TGTGCCAGCAGTTCCGTAGACAGGGACGAGCAGTACTTC
TRBV7-9	.	TRBJ2-1	.	CASSLYGGASYNEQFF	TGTGCCAGCAGCTTATACGGCGGTGCTTCCTACAATGAGCAGTTCTTC
TRBV30	.	TRBJ1-4	.	CAWSETGEKLFF	TGTGCCTGGTCCGAAACGGGGGAAAAACTGTTTTTT
TRBV21-1	.	TRBJ2-5	.	CASSQRRGLQETQYF	TGTGCCAGCAGCCAAAGACGGGGTCTCCAAGAGACCCAGTACTTC
TRBV2	.	TRBJ2-7	.	CASMDYRYEQYF	TGTGCCAGCATGGACTACAGATACGAGCAGTACTTC
TRBV4-3	.	TRBJ1-1	.	CASSQDGHLNTEAFF	TGCGCCAGCAGCCAAGATGGACACCTGAACACTGAAGCTTTCTTT
TRBV5-8	.	TRBJ2-1	TRBD1	CASSFGTDRNEQFF	TGTGCCAGCAGCTTCGGGACAGATAGGAATGAGCAGTTCTTC
TRBV30	.	TRBJ2-1	TRBD2	CAWSLAGGGNEQFF	TGTGCCTGGAGTCTAGCGGGAGGGGGGAATGAGCAGTTCTTC
TRBV27	.	TRBJ2-3	TRBD2	CASSPNTGGDTQYF	TGTGCCAGCAGTCCAAACACGGGGGGAGATACGCAGTATTTT
TRBV10-3	.	TRBJ2-3	TRBD2	CAIGAGVGTDTQYF	TGTGCCATTGGAGCGGGAGTGGGGACAGATACGCAGTATTTT
TRBV6-6	.	TRBJ1-2	TRBD1	CASSYGTGSFGGYTF	TGTGCCAGCAGTTACGGGACAGGGAGTTTTGGAGGCTACACCTTC
TRBV28	.	TRBJ1-1	TRBD1	CASSSGTGVNTEAFF	TGTGCCAGCAGTTCCGGGACAGGGGTGAACACTGAAGCTTTCTTT
TRBV7-8	once	TRBJ1-5	.	CASSLASGGSNQPQHF	TGTGCCAGCAGCTTAGCGTCGGGAGGCAGCAATCAGCCCCAGCATTTT
TRBV11-3	.	TRBJ2-7	TRBD1	CASSTGTGGEQYF	TGTGCCAGCAGCACGGGGACAGGGGGCGAGCAGTACTTC
TRBV20-1	.	TRBJ2-3	.	CSAEVGDTQYF	TGCAGTGCGGAGGTGGGAGATACGCAGTATTTT
TRBV27	.	TRBJ1-3	.	CASSSGLNSGNTIYF	TGTGCCAGCAGTTCGGGACTTAACTCTGGAAACACCATATATTTT
TRBV18	.	TRBJ2-5	.	CASSPDTYRQNQETQYF	TGTGCCAGCTCACCCGATACTTACAGACAGAATCAAGAGACCCAGTACTTC
TRBV25-1	.	TRBJ2-7	TRBD1	CASSGIGTESSYEQYF	TGTGCCAGCAGTGGGATTGGGACAGAGAGCTCCTACGAGCAGTACTTC
TRBV20-1	once	TRBJ1-2	.	CSARYSYGYTF	TGCAGTGCTAGGTACAGCTATGGCTACACCTTC
TRBV4-1	.	TRBJ2-1	TRBD2	CASSQAVGREGRSEQFF	TGCGCCAGCAGCCAAGCTGTAGGGCGGGAGGGCCGGAGTGAGCAGTTCTTC
TRBV11-2	once	TRBJ1-3	.	CASSLSRVSSGNTIYF	TGTGCCAGCAGCTTGTCACGCGTAAGCTCTGGAAACACCATATATTTT
TRBV10-1	.	TRBJ2-5	.	CASSESRGAPMQETQYF	TGCGCCAGCAGTGAGTCACGGGGGGCGCCGATGCAAGAGACCCAGTACTTC
TRBV4-3	.	TRBJ1-1	.	CASSQDPSYTEAFF	TGCGCCAGCAGCCAAGATCCCTCCTACACTGAAGCTTTCTTT
TRBV5-1	.	TRBJ1-6	.	CASRTGRRSNNSPLHF	TGCGCCAGCAGGACGGGGAGACGCTCCAATAATTCACCCCTCCACTTT
TRBV14	.	TRBJ2-5	TRBD1	CASSQTGGVQTQYF	TGTGCCAGCAGCCAAACAGGGGGCGTACAGACCCAGTACTTC
TRBV7-8	.	TRBJ2-3	.	CASSPTGDSGPETQYF	TGTGCCAGCAGCCCAACCGGGGACTCGGGCCCTGAGACGCAGTATTTT
TRBV25-1	few	TRBJ1-3	TRBD1	CATSPPGQLGNTIYF	TGTGCCACTTCGCCTCCGGGACAGCTTGGAAACACCATATATTTT
TRBV3-1/TRBV3-2	.	TRBJ1-6	.	CASGTLNSPLHF	TGTGCCAGCGGGACACTAAATTCACCCCTCCACTTT
TRBV10-3	.	TRBJ1-2	TRBD1	CAIMGPRQGGYGYTF	TGTGCCATCATGGGTCCAAGACAGGGGGGCTATGGCTACACCTTC
TRBV19	.	TRBJ1-2	TRBD1	CASSMGQNYGYTF	TGTGCCAGTAGTATGGGACAGAACTATGGCTACACCTTC
TRBV5-1	.	TRBJ2-1	TRBD1	CASGQGPYNEQFF	TGCGCCAGCGGACAGGGGCCCTACAATGAGCAGTTCTTC
TRBV6-6	.	TRBJ2-7	TRBD1	CASSGTDRGLYEQYF	TGTGCCAGCAGCGGCACAGACAGGGGCCTCTACGAGCAGTACTTC
TRBV18	.	TRBJ1-3	.	CASSPRGQLADTIYF	TGTGCCAGCTCACCACGGGGACAACTAGCGGACACCATATATTTT
TRBV4-1	.	TRBJ2-1	.	CASSQDGGNEQFF	TGCGCCAGCAGCCAAGATGGGGGGAATGAGCAGTTCTTC
TRBV19	.	TRBJ1-2	TRBD1	CASSSGQGGDGYTF	TGTGCCAGTAGTTCGGGACAGGGGGGAGATGGCTACACCTTC
TRBV7-8	.	TRBJ1-3	TRBD1	CASSLYPQGQGAWGNTIYF	TGTGCCAGCAGCTTATATCCCCAAGGACAGGGGGCGTGGGGAAACACCATATATTTT
TRBV7-9	.	TRBJ1-1	.	CASSPRQGFTEAFF	TGTGCCAGCAGCCCAAGGCAGGGGTTTACTGAAGCTTTCTTT
TRBV19	.	TRBJ1-2	TRBD1	CASSEGQLYRGYTF	TGTGCCAGTAGTGAGGGACAGCTTTATCGTGGCTACACCTTC
TRBV11-2	.	TRBJ2-7	.	CASSLDPQVGEQYF	TGTGCCAGCAGCTTAGATCCCCAGGTCGGCGAGCAGTACTTC
TRBV5-1	.	TRBJ2-5	.	CASSLFSQETQYF	TGCGCCAGCAGCTTGTTCAGTCAAGAGACCCAGTACTTC
TRBV6-5	.	TRBJ2-7	.	CASRYKGSGYEQYF	TGTGCCAGCAGATATAAAGGGAGTGGGTACGAGCAGTACTTC
TRBV29-1	.	TRBJ2-7	.	CSVRLGRGYEQYF	TGCAGCGTTCGGCTTGGCAGGGGCTACGAGCAGTACTTC
TRBV5-4	few	TRBJ2-3	.	CASSLSFTDTQYF	TGTGCCAGCAGCTTGTCCTTCACAGATACGCAGTATTTT
TRBV6-6	.	TRBJ2-5	.	CASNLPGEETQYF	TGTGCCAGCAATCTACCTGGTGAAGAGACCCAGTACTTC
TRBV9	.	TRBJ1-3	TRBD1	CASSVVPGTANSGNTIYF	TGTGCCAGCAGCGTAGTCCCTGGGACAGCGAACTCTGGAAACACCATATATTTT
TRBV13	.	TRBJ2-7	.	CASSSQGSYEQYF	TGTGCCAGCAGCTCTCAGGGATCCTACGAGCAGTACTTC
TRBV9	.	TRBJ1-1	.	CASSVAGNTEAFF	TGTGCCAGCAGCGTAGCGGGGAACACTGAAGCTTTCTTT
TRBV10-3	many	TRBJ1-3	.	CAIRDSSGNTIYF	TGTGCCATCAGGGACAGCTCTGGAAACACCATATATTTT
TRBV7-9	.	TRBJ2-1	.	CASSLIGSSYNEQFF	TGTGCCAGCAGCTTAATTGGGAGCTCCTACAATGAGCAGTTCTTC
TRBV19	.	TRBJ2-7	TRBD1	CASSMRQGSYEQYF	TGTGCCAGTAGTATGCGACAGGGGTCCTACGAGCAGTACTTC